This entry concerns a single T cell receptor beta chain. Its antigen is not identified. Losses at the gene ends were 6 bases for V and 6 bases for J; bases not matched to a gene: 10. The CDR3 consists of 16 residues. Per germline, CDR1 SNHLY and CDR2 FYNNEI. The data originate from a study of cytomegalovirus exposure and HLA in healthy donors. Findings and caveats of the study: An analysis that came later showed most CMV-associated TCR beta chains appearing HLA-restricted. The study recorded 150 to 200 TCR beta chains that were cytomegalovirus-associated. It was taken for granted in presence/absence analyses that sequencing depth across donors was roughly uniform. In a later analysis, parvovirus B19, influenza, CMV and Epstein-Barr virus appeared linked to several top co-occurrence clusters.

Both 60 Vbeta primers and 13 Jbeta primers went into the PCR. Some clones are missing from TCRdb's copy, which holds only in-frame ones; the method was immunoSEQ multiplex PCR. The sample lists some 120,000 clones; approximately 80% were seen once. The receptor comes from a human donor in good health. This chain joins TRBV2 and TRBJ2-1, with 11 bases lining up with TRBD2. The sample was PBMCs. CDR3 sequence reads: CASRGSSGGISNEQFF. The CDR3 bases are TGTGCCAGCAGGGGGTCTAGCGGGGGGATAAGCAATGAGCAGTTCTTC.